The sequence of this T cell receptor beta chain was determined in a study of shared clonotypes between healthy human individuals. The overall study: Researchers assigned three CD4 naive, three CD4 memory, two CD8 naive and one CD8 memory plate to each donor.

Germline trimming cut 10 bases from V and 5 bases from J; bases unmatched to any gene: 10. The germline V gene has CDR1 KGHSH and CDR2 LQKENI. CDR3 length equals 13 residues. The table came from immunoSEQ multiplex PCR; TCRdb's copy has only in-frame clones and leaves some out. The data contain approximately 530,000 clones, about 96% of them singletons. Adult donors, all healthy and HIV-negative, had no recent acute infections or vaccinations. Partitioning of CD4+ cells yielded a CD45RA+ naive subset and a CD45RA-negative memory subset. General study findings and limits: It was observed that 5% to 6% of naive CD4 clonotypes were shared across a handful of donors.

On this clone: Its antigen is currently unknown.

Sample: naive CD4+ T cells sorted from blood. Subset here: CD45RA+ positively selected. The clonotype comes from a woman in her 30s in good health. V is TRBV18 and J is TRBJ2-7; 8 bases align to TRBD2. CDR3 coding DNA: TGTGCCACCACACAGCGGGAGAGGAACGAGCAGTACTTC. Its translation: CATTQRERNEQYF.